This TCR beta chain was captured by sequencing in a study of T cells in localized non-small cell lung cancer. The method was immunoSEQ multiplex PCR; TCRdb's version includes in-frame clones alone and lacks a portion of them. Of about 30,000 clones in the sample, about nine tenths were seen once. This clone was counted a few times. Germline V gene lookup returns CDR1 MGHDK and CDR2 SYGVNS. The V and J ends lost 4 bases and 4 bases respectively, with 13 bases between them. The CDR3 has 14 amino acids. The sequences come from PBMCs, collected before any cancer treatment. This clonotype was obtained from a man aged 40-75 years with stage II lung adenocarcinoma. The chain recombines TRBV25-1 with TRBJ2-5, with a possible D match to TRBD1 (6 bases). The CDR3 here is CASSGPQGRETQYF. CDR3 nucleotide sequence: TGTGCCAGCAGTGGTCCACAGGGACGAGAGACCCAGTACTTC.